A single sample gave rise to the 5 T cell receptor beta chains below, sequenced in a study of T cells in Graves' hyperthyroidism and ophthalmopathy. Template material for amplifying TCR beta CDR3 regions consisted of RNA transcripts. The primer set for the first-round RT-PCR of the TCR CDR3 was HTBI. MiXCR, run by TCRdb on the multiplex PCR reads, gives a single entry per CDR3 protein. Among about 380,000 distinct CDR3 sequences listed, approximately 17% were seen once. Sequencing was done on a sample of blood. These receptors were collected from a man between 18 and 35 years old with Graves' ophthalmopathy.

In its sample, this clonotype was seen a few times. The chain carries TRBV29-1 and TRBJ1-2; perhaps TRBD1 as D (5 bases). This CDR3 is 12 amino acids long. Germline V lookup: CDR1 SQVTM, CDR2 ANQGSEA. Trimming stripped 1 base from V and 8 bases from J, with 11 bases between. CDR3 residues: CSVEAPREGYTF. The CDR3 DNA is TGCAGCGTTGAAGCCCCCAGGGAGGGCTACACCTTC.

In this sample, this clonotype turned up once. The rearrangement uses TRBV24-1 and TRBJ1-5; D is undetermined. Trimming cost V 0 bases and J 3 bases, with 5 bases left between them. The CDR3 consists of 14 residues. CDR1 is KGHDR and CDR2 is SFDVKD in the germline V gene. The CDR3 here is CATSDLGDNQPQHF. The CDR3 nucleotides read TGTGCCACCAGTGATTTGGGAGACAATCAGCCCCAGCATTTT.

This clonotype was seen at least ten times. The rearrangement links TRBV5-1 to TRBJ1-1, with 8 bases identical to TRBD1. V dropped 0 bases and J dropped 1; count of bases not matched to a gene: 5. The CDR3 runs to 16 residues. CDR1 is SGHRS and CDR2 is YFSETQ in the germline V gene. In DNA form, the CDR3 reads TGCGCCAGCAGCTTGGGACAGGGGCTGGGGAACACTGAAGCTTTCTTT. This encodes CASSLGQGLGNTEAFF.

The V gene is TRBV7-9, the J gene TRBJ1-1; maybe TRBD1 (6 bases). The CDR3 spans 17 residues. V was pared by 4 bases and J by 0 bases, with 18 bases between. CDR1 SEHNR and CDR2 FQNEAQ come from the germline V gene (reference sequence). CDR3 sequence: CASSSPGGGYMNTEAFF. CDR3 DNA sequence: TGTGCCAGCAGCTCCCCGGGGGGCGGCTACATGAACACTGAAGCTTTCTTT.

This clonotype has at least ten counts. This chain joins TRBV12-3 or TRBV12-4 and TRBJ1-4; TRBD1 aligns across 10 bases. The CDR3 is 16 residues long. Trimming cost V 5 bases and J 0 bases; bases outside gene matches: 3. CDR3 sequence: CASSPTGGPTNEKLFF. DNA of the CDR3: TGTGCCAGCAGTCCGACAGGGGGCCCAACTAATGAAAAACTGTTTTTT.